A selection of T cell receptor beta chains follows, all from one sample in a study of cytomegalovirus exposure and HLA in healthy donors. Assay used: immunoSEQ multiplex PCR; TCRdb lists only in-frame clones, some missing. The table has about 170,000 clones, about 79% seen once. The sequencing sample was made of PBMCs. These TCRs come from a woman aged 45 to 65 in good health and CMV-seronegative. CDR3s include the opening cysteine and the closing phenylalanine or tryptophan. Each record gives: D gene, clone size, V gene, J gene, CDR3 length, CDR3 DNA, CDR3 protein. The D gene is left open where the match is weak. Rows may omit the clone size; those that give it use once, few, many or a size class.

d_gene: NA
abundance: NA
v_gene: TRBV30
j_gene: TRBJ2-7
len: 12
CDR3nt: TGTGCCTTATCAGTAAGCTCCTACGAGCAGTACTTC
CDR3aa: CALSVSSYEQYF

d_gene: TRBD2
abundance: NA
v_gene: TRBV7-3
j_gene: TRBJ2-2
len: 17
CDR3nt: TGTGCCAGCGGCTTAAACGGGCTAGCGGGGAACACCGGGGAGCTGTTTTTT
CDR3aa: CASGLNGLAGNTGELFF

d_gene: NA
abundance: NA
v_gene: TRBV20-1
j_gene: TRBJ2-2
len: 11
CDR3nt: TGCAGTGCTCCCCGCACCGGGGAGCTGTTTTTT
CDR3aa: CSAPRTGELFF

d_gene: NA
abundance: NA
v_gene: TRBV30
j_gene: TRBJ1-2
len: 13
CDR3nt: TGTGCCTGGATTGAATCTACAGGGTTGGGCTACACCTTC
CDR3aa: CAWIESTGLGYTF

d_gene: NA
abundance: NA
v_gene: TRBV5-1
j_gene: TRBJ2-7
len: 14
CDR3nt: TGCGCCAGCAGCTTGGTCGGGTACTCCTACGAGCAGTACTTC
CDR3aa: CASSLVGYSYEQYF

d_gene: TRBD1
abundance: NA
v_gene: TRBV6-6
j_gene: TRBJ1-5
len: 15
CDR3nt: TGTGCCAGCACCCCGGACAGGCATAGCAATCAGCCCCAGCATTTT
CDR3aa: CASTPDRHSNQPQHF

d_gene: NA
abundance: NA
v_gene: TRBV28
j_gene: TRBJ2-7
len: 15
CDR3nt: TGTGCCAGCAGTTTACTCCTGGCTGTGCGGCTCGAGCAGTACTTC
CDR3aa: CASSLLLAVRLEQYF

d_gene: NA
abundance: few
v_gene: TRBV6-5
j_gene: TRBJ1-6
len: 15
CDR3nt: TGTGCCAGCGGGCCCTCCAACTCCTATAATTCACCCCTCCACTTT
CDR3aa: CASGPSNSYNSPLHF

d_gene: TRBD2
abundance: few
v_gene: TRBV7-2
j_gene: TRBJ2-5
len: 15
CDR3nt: TGTGCCAGCAGCAAACCAGCGGGAGAAAGGGAGACCCAGTACTTC
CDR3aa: CASSKPAGERETQYF

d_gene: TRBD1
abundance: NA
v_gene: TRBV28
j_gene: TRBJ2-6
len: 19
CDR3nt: TGTGCCAGCAGTTTTGGCCGGACAGGGAGACTATCTGGGGCCAACGTCCTGACTTTC
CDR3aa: CASSFGRTGRLSGANVLTF

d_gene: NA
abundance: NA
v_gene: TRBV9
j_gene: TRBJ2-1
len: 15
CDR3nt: TGTGCCAGCAGGGGACTCAACGAGGGTAGGGTTGAGCAGTTCTTC
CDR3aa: CASRGLNEGRVEQFF

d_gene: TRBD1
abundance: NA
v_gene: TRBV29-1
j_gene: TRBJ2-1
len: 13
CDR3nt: TGCAGCGTGCGACAGGGTCCATACAATGAGCAGTTCTTC
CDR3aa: CSVRQGPYNEQFF

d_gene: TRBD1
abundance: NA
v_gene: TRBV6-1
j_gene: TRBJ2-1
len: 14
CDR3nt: TGTGCCAGCAGTGGTACCAGACAGGGGCATGAGCAGTTCTTC
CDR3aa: CASSGTRQGHEQFF

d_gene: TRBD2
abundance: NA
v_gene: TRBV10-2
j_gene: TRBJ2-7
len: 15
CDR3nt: TGCGCCACCTTGCCCGGGACTAGCGGGAGCCACGAGCAGTACTTC
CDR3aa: CATLPGTSGSHEQYF

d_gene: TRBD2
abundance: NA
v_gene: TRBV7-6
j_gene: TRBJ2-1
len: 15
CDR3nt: TGTGCCAGCAGCCCCTTAGCGGGGAGCTACAATGAGCAGTTCTTC
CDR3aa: CASSPLAGSYNEQFF

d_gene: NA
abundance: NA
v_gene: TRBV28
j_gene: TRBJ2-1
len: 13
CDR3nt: TGTGCCAGCAGTTTAGGGACTTACAATGAGCAGTTCTTC
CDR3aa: CASSLGTYNEQFF

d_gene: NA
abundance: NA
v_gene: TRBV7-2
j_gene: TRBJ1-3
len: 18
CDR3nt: TGTGCCAGCAGCACCCGGGCGGGGGATCTCTTCTCTGGAAACACCATATATTTT
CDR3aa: CASSTRAGDLFSGNTIYF

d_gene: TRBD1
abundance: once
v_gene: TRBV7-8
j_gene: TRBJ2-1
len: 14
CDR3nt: TGTGCCAGCTGCGGTAACAGGGGCTTGAATGAGCAGTTCTTC
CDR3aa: CASCGNRGLNEQFF

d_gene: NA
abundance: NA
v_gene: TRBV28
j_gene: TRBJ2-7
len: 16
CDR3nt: TGTGCCAGCAGTTTAGGGCTAGCCGTGAACTCCTACGAGCAGTACTTC
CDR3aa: CASSLGLAVNSYEQYF

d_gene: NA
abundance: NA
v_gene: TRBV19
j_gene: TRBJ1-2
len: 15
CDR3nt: TGTGCCAGTAGTATGGTACGCGGGGAGGAGTATGGCTACACCTTC
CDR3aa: CASSMVRGEEYGYTF

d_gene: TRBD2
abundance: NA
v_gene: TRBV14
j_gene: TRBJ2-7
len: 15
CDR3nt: TGTGCCAGCAGCCCCCTAACAGCGGGGACCTACGAGCAGTACTTC
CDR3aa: CASSPLTAGTYEQYF

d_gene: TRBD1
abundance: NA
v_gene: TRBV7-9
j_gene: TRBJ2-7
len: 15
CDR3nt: TGTGCCAGCAGCCCGAAGCACAGGGGAGACTACGAGCAGTACTTC
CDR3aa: CASSPKHRGDYEQYF

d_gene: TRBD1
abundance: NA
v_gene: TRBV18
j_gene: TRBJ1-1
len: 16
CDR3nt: TGTGCCAGCTCACCAACCTTGGGACAGCGAGGCACTGAAGCTTTCTTT
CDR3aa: CASSPTLGQRGTEAFF

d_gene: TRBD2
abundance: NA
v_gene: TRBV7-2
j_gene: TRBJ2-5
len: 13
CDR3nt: TGTGCCAGCAGCTTCGGGGGGAAGGAGACCCAGTACTTC
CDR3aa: CASSFGGKETQYF

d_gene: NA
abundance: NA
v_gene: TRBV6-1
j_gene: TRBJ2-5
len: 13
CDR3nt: TGTGCCAGCAGTGGGCAGGGTGGGGAGACCCAGTACTTC
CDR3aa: CASSGQGGETQYF

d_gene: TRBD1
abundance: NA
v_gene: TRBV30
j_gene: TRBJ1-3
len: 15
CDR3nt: TGTGCCTGGGACTGGGACAGCCTTGGCGGAAACACCATATATTTT
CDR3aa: CAWDWDSLGGNTIYF